This entry lists 14 T cell receptor beta chains sequenced from one sample in a study of T cell clones after liver transplantation. Assay: immunoSEQ multiplex PCR; the TCRdb copy retains only in-frame clones and omits some. The sample lists nearly 55,000 clones; roughly 84% were seen once. Sample: CD4+ T cells from blood, taken before liver transplant. These receptor sequences come from a human donor who received a liver transplant.

The chain recombines TRBV9 with TRBJ1-5, with 9 bases lining up with TRBD1. The germline V gene encodes CDR1 SGDLS and CDR2 YYNGEE. Trimming cost V 3 bases and J 6 bases; bases outside gene matches: 4. The CDR3 is 14 amino acids. The CDR3: CASSGGTGLQPQHF. The CDR3 DNA sequence: TGTGCCAGCAGCGGAGGGACAGGGCTTCAGCCCCAGCATTTT.

This chain links TRBV7-2 with TRBJ1-5, with 7 bases matching TRBD1. Germline assignment: CDR1 SGHTA and CDR2 FQGNSA. Trimming at V came to 0 bases and at J to 1 base, leaving 0 bases not matched to a gene. This CDR3 is built from 15 residues. Here the CDR3 reads CASSLAQGSNQPQHF. In DNA, the CDR3 is TGTGCCAGCAGCTTAGCACAGGGGAGCAATCAGCCCCAGCATTTT.

The V gene is TRBV20-1, the J gene TRBJ2-1; a weak D match, TRBD2 (5 bases). Germline values: CDR1 DFQATT, CDR2 SNEGSKA (reference sequence). V was cut by 3 bases and J by 9 bases, with 9 bases left in between. This CDR3 comprises 11 residues. CDR3 bases: TGCAGTGCTAGGGACTTTCGTGAGCAGTTCTTC. It codes for CSARDFREQFF.

This clone was observed once. The V gene is TRBV7-2, the J gene TRBJ1-4; D uncertain. From germline, CDR1 is SGHTA and CDR2 FQGNSA. Trimming took 5 bases from V and 7 from J, leaving 17 bases between them. This CDR3 is built from 15 residues. For the CDR3, the DNA is TGTGCCAGCAGCGCGGCGCGCCAGGCCGGTGAAAAACTGTTTTTT. This encodes CASSAARQAGEKLFF.

This clone was counted a few times. The chain employs TRBV19 and TRBJ1-2; the D gene is possibly TRBD1 (6 bases). The CDR3 is 12 residues long. Germline loops: CDR1 LNHDA, CDR2 SQIVND (reference sequence). V was cut by 11 bases and J by 2 bases, with 12 bases left in between. The CDR3 coding sequence is TGTGCCGGCCTGGACAGAAACTATGGCTACACCTTC. It is translated as CAGLDRNYGYTF.

The chain carries TRBV4-1 and TRBJ1-2; the match to TRBD1 covers 7 bases. Germline CDR1 MGHRA, CDR2 YSYEKL. CDR3 length: 14 amino acids. After removal of 7 bases from V and 1 base from J, the junction contained 6 bases not matched to a gene. CDR3 nucleotide sequence: TGCGCCAGCAACCGGGACAGTAATAACTATGGCTACACCTTC. It specifies CASNRDSNNYGYTF.

The chain combines TRBV9 with TRBJ2-7; D ambiguous. Germline CDR1 and CDR2: SGDLS and YYNGEE. Trimming shortened V by 1 base and J by 6 bases, and 20 bases separated the two germline ends. The CDR3 sequence is 16 residues long. The CDR3 nucleotides are TGTGCCAGCAGCGTAAGTATGGACCCAGAGAGTTCCGAGCAGTACTTC. Its protein is CASSVSMDPESSEQYF. The full variable domain, completed using reference TRBV9 and TRBJ2-7, is DSGVTQTPKHLITATGQRVTLRCSPRSGDLSVYWYQQSLDQGLQFLIQYYNGEERAKGNILERFSAQQFPDLHSELNLSSLELGDSALYFCASSVSMDPESSEQYFGPGTRLTVT.

This chain uses TRBV29-1 with TRBJ2-5; tentative D call: TRBD1 (6 bases). Germline V CDR1 and CDR2: SQVTM, ANQGSEA. Between the trimmed V and J ends, which lost 7 bases and 4 bases, there was a span of 10 bases. The CDR3 sequence is 11 residues long. The CDR3 spells CSASGAETQYF. In nucleotides, the CDR3 is TGCAGCGCCTCAGGGGCAGAGACCCAGTACTTC.

The chain links TRBV5-1 to TRBJ2-7; the D gene is possibly TRBD2 (7 bases). The V gene's germline CDR1 is SGHRS and CDR2 YFSETQ. The V end was cut by 5 bases, the J end by 0 bases, with 15 bases between. The CDR3 sequence is 15 residues long. CDR3 nucleotides: TGCGCCAGCAGTCGCGGGGGCCGGAGCTCCTACGAGCAGTACTTC. This sequence encodes CASSRGGRSSYEQYF.

The chain couples TRBV5-6 to TRBJ1-2; no firm D call. Trimming left V 1 base short and J 7 bases short, with 8 bases between. The CDR3 totals 12 residues. CDR1 SGHDT and CDR2 YYEEEE come from the germline V gene. The CDR3 bases are TGTGCCAGCAGCTTGCGAGTAAGTGGCTACACCTTC. This sequence encodes CASSLRVSGYTF.

This chain links TRBV7-2 with TRBJ2-4; D gene unclear. This CDR3 contains 11 residues. Trimming removed 1 base from V and 6 bases from J, with 1 base in between. Germline values: CDR1 SGHTA, CDR2 FQGNSA. This CDR3 reads CASSLVNIQYF. DNA for the CDR3: TGTGCCAGCAGCTTAGTAAACATTCAGTACTTC.

The chain couples TRBV29-1 to TRBJ2-1; D is perhaps TRBD2 (5 bases). The V and J ends lost 0 bases and 9 bases respectively, with 21 bases between them. The V gene's germline CDR1 is SQVTM and CDR2 ANQGSEA. This CDR3 has 16 residues. CDR3 coding DNA: TGCAGCGTTGAAGAAACCCTGTCGCTAGCCCTTTCTGAGCAGTTCTTC. Encoded protein: CSVEETLSLALSEQFF.

This rearrangement joins TRBV15 to TRBJ1-5; 8 positions agree with TRBD1. Germline values: CDR1 LNHNV, CDR2 YYDKDF (reference sequence). V dropped 6 bases and J dropped 1; count of bases not matched to a gene: 5. The CDR3 is made up of 15 amino acids. CDR3 nucleotide sequence: TGTGCCACCAGTAAGACAGGGGCGAGCAATCAGCCCCAGCATTTT. Its protein product is CATSKTGASNQPQHF.

The chain joins TRBV9 to TRBJ2-5; D perhaps matches TRBD2 (5 bases). Germline V CDR1 and CDR2: SGDLS, YYNGEE. This CDR3 is built from 15 residues. V was trimmed by 4 bases and J by 5 bases, leaving 18 bases between them. DNA of the CDR3: TGTGCCAGCAGCCGGGATGGGCCTTTTGGGGAGACCCAGTACTTC. Translated, it gives CASSRDGPFGETQYF. Full variable domain (missing parts from reference TRBV9 and TRBJ2-5): DSGVTQTPKHLITATGQRVTLRCSPRSGDLSVYWYQQSLDQGLQFLIQYYNGEERAKGNILERFSAQQFPDLHSELNLSSLELGDSALYFCASSRDGPFGETQYFGPGTRLLVL.